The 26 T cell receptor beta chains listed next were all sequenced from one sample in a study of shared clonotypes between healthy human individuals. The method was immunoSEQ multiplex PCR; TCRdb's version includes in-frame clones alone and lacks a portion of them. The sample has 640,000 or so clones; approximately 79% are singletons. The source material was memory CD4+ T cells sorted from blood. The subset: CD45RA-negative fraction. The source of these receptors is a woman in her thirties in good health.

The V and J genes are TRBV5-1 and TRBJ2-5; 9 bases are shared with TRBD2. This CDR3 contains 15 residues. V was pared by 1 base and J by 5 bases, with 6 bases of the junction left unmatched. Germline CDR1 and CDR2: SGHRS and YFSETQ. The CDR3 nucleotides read TGCGCCAGCAGCTTGCTAGCGGGACGAGAGGAGACCCAGTACTTC. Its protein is CASSLLAGREETQYF.

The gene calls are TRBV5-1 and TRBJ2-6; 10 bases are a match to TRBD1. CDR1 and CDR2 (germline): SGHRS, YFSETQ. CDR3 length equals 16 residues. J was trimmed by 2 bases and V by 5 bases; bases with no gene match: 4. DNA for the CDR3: TGCGCCAGCAGTCCGGACAGGGGGACTGGGGCCAACGTCCTGACTTTC. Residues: CASSPDRGTGANVLTF.

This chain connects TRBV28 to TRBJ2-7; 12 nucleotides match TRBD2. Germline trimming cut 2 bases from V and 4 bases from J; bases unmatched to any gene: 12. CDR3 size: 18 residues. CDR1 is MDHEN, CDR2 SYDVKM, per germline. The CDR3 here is CASSLERGLAGPEYEQYF. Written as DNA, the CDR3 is TGTGCCAGCAGTTTAGAGAGAGGACTAGCGGGACCCGAATACGAGCAGTACTTC. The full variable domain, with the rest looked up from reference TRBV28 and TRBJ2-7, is DVKVTQSSRYLVKRTGEKVFLECVQDMDHENMFWYRQDPGLGLRLIYFSYDVKMKEKGDIPEGYSVSREKKERFSLILESASTNQTSMYLCASSLERGLAGPEYEQYFGPGTRLTVT.

DNA for the CDR3: TGTGCCAGCAGTTCCGGGGTGAACTATGGCTACACCTTC. Protein product: CASSSGVNYGYTF. The chain couples TRBV6-5 to TRBJ1-2, with D hard to call. The V and J ends lost 4 bases and 2 bases respectively, with 8 bases between them. The CDR3 has 13 amino acids. Germline assignment: CDR1 MNHEY and CDR2 SVGAGI.

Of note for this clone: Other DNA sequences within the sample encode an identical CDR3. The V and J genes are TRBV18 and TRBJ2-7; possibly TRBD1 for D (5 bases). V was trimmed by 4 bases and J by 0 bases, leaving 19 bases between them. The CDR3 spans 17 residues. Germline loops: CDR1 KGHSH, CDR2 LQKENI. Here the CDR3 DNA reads TGTGCCAGCTCACTCTTCAGCTTACAGGATAGCTCCTACGAGCAGTACTTC. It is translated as CASSLFSLQDSSYEQYF.

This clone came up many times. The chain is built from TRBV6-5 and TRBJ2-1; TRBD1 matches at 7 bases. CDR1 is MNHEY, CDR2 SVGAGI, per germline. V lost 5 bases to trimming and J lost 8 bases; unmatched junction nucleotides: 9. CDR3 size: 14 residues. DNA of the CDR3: TGTGCCAGCAGTCCCTCAGGAGACAGGGATGAGCAGTTCTTC. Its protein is CASSPSGDRDEQFF.

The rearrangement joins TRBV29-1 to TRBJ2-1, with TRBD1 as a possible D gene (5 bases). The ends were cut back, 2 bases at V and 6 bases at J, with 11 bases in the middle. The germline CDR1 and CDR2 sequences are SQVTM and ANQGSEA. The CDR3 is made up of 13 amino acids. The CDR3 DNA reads TGCAGCGTTGAATCACAGGCACCCAATGAGCAGTTCTTC. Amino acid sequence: CSVESQAPNEQFF.

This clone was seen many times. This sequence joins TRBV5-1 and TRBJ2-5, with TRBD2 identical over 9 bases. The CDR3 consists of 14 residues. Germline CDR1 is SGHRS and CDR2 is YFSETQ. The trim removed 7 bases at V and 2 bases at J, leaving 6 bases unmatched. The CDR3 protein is CASAGAGGQETQYF. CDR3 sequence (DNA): TGCGCCAGCGCGGGAGCGGGAGGACAAGAGACCCAGTACTTC.

CDR3 region: CASSLFVAGGLSSYNEQFF. DNA of the CDR3: TGTGCCAGCAGCTTATTCGTAGCGGGAGGGCTTAGCTCCTACAATGAGCAGTTCTTC. V and J are TRBV7-2 and TRBJ2-1; 11 bases fit TRBD2. CDR3 length equals 19 residues. The V gene end was trimmed by 2 bases and the J gene end by 0 bases; junction bases not matched to a gene: 9. In germline, CDR1 is SGHTA, CDR2 FQGNSA.

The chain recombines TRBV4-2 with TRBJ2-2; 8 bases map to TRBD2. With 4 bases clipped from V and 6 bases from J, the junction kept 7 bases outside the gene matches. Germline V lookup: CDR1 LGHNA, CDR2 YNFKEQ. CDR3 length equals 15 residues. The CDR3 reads CASSLEAGAAGELFF. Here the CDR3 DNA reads TGTGCCAGCAGCCTCGAAGCGGGAGCGGCCGGGGAGCTGTTTTTT.

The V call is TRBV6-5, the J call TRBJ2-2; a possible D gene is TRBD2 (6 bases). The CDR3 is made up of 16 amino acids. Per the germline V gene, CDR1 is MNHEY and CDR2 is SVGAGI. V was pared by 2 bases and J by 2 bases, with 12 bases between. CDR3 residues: CASSYDRGTNTGELFF. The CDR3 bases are TGTGCCAGCAGTTACGATCGCGGGACTAACACCGGGGAGCTGTTTTTT.

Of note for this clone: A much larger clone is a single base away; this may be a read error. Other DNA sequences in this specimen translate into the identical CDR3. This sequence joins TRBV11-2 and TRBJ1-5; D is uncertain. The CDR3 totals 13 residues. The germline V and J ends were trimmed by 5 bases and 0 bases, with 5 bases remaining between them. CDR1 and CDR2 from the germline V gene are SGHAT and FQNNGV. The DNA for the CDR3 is TGTGCCAGCAGCCTGTATAGCAATCAGCCCCAGCATTTT. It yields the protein CASSLYSNQPQHF.

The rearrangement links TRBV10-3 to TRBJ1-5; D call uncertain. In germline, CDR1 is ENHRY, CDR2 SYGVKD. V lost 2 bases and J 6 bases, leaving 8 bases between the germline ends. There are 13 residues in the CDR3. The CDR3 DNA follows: TGTGCCATCAGTGAGGAAGGGTTTCAGCCCCAGCATTTT. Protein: CAISEEGFQPQHF.

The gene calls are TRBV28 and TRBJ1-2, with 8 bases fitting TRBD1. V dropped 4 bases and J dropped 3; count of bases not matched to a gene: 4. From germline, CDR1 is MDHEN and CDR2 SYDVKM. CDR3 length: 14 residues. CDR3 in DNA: TGTGCCAGCAGTTGGACAGGGTCGCACTATGGCTACACCTTC. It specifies CASSWTGSHYGYTF.

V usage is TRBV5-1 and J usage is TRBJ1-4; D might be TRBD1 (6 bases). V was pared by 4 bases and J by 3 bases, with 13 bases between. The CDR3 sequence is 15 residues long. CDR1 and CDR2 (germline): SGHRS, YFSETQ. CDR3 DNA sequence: TGCGCCAGCAGCCCGGGGACAATCCCTAATGAAAAACTGTTTTTT. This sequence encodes CASSPGTIPNEKLFF.

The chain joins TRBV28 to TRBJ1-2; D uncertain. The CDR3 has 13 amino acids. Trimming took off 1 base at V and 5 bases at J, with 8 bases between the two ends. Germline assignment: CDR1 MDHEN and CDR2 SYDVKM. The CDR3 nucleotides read TGTGCCAGCAGTTTATCATGGGCTTATGGCTACACCTTC. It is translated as CASSLSWAYGYTF.

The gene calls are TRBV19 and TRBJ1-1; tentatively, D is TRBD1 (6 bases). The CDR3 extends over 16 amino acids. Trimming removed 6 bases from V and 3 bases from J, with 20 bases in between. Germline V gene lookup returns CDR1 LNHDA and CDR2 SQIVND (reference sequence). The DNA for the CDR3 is TGTGCCAGTAGGAACGAGGGGGGGAGGATATACACTGAAGCTTTCTTT. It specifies CASRNEGGRIYTEAFF. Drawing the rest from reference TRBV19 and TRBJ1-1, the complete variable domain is DGGITQSPKYLFRKEGQNVTLSCEQNLNHDAMYWYRQDPGQGLRLIYYSQIVNDFQKGDIAEGYSVSREKKESFPLTVTSAQKNPTAFYLCASRNEGGRIYTEAFFGQGTRLTVV.

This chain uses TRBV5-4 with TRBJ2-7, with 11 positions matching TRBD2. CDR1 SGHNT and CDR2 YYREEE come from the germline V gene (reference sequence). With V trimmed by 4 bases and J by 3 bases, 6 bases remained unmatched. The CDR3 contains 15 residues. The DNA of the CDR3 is TGTGCCAGCAGCCCGGGACTAGCGGCGTACTACGAGCAGTACTTC. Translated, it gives CASSPGLAAYYEQYF.

Written as DNA, the CDR3 is TGTGCCAGCAGCTTGACTGGAGAGACCCAGTACTTC. Translating it yields CASSLTGETQYF. J is TRBJ2-5 and V is TRBV5-8; D gene unclear. Trimming pared 1 base from V and 4 bases from J, leaving 5 bases between. The CDR3 has 12 amino acids. Germline loops: CDR1 SGHTS, CDR2 YDEGEE.

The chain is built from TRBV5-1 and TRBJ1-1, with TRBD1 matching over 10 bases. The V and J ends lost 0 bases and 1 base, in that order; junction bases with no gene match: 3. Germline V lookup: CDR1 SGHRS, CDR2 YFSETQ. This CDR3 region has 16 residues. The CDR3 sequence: CASSLGDRGGNTEAFF. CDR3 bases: TGCGCCAGCAGCTTGGGGGACAGGGGAGGGAACACTGAAGCTTTCTTT.

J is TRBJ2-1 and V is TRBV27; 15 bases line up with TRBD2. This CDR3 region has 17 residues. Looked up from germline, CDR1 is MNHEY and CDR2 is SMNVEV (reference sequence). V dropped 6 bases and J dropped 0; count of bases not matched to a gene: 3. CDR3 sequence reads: CASRPGLAGGSYNEQFF. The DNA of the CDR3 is TGTGCCAGCAGACCGGGACTAGCGGGAGGCTCCTACAATGAGCAGTTCTTC.

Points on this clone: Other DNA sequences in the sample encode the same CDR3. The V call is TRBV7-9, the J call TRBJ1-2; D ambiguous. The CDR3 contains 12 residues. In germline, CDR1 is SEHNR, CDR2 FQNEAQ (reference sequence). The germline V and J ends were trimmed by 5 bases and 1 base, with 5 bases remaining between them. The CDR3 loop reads CASSRDNYGYTF. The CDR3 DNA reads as TGTGCCAGCAGCCGGGATAACTATGGCTACACCTTC.

For the CDR3, the DNA is TGCGCCAGCAGCATGGACACCTACGAGCAGTACTTC. Amino acids: CASSMDTYEQYF. The chain carries TRBV5-1 and TRBJ2-7; D is perhaps TRBD1 (5 bases). The CDR3 loop spans 12 amino acids. The V gene lost 4 bases and the J gene lost 2 bases, with 7 bases spanning the gap. Germline loops: CDR1 SGHRS, CDR2 YFSETQ.

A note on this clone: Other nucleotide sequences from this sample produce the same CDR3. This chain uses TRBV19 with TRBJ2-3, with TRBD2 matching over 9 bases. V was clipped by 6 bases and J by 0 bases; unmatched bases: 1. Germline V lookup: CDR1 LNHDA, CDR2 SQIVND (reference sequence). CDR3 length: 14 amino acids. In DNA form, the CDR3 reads TGTGCCAGTAGGACTAGCGGTAGCACAGATACGCAGTATTTT. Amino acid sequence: CASRTSGSTDTQYF.

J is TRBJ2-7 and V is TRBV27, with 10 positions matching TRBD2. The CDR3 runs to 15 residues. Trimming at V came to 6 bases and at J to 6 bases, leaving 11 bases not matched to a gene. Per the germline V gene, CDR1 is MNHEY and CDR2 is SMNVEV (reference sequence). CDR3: CASRPHSGGTLEQYF. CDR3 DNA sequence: TGTGCCAGCAGACCCCATAGCGGGGGGACCCTCGAGCAGTACTTC.

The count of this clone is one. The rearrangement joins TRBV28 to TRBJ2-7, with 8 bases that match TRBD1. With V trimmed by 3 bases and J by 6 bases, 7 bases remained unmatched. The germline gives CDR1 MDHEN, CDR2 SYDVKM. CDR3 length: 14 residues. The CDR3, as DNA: TGTGCCAGCAGTTTGGGGACAGGAGTTGGCGAGCAGTACTTC. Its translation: CASSLGTGVGEQYF.